The 21 T cell receptor beta chains presented below share a single source sample, sequenced in a study of beta chain features in type 1 diabetes. Reverse transcribing all isolated RNA meant expressed TCRB transcripts were sequenced. Sequenced by immunoSEQ multiplex PCR; TCRdb stores in-frame clones only, minus some. There are tens of thousands of clones in the sample; around 32% occur only once, and over 0.4% lies in the top ten. The sequenced sample consisted of stem cell memory CD4+ T cells from blood. Source of these receptors: a woman between 18 and 30 years old in good health.

A few counts support this clone. The chain combines TRBV19 with TRBJ2-1; 8 nucleotides align to TRBD1. CDR1 is LNHDA, CDR2 SQIVND, per germline (reference sequence). J was trimmed by 0 bases and V by 4 bases; bases with no gene match: 11. This CDR3 is 18 amino acids long. The CDR3 loop reads CASSTGTGTGSSYNEQFF. The CDR3 nucleotides are TGTGCCAGTAGTACCGGTACTGGGACAGGTAGCTCCTACAATGAGCAGTTCTTC.

The V gene is TRBV7-2, the J gene TRBJ1-2, with 8 bases lining up with TRBD1. CDR3 size: 14 residues. CDR1 and CDR2 (germline): SGHTA, FQGNSA. The ends lost 2 bases at V and 9 bases at J; junction bases unmatched: 8. CDR3 amino acids: CASSLLRQGNRYTF. CDR3 bases: TGTGCCAGCAGCTTACTTAGACAGGGGAATCGCTACACCTTC. Variable domain in full (rest from reference TRBV7-2 and TRBJ1-2): GAGVSQSPSNKVTEKGKDVELRCDPISGHTALYWYRQSLGQGLEFLIYFQGNSAPDKSGLPSDRFSAERTGGSVSTLTIQRTQQEDSAVYLCASSLLRQGNRYTFGSGTRLTVV.

The chain uses TRBV19 and TRBJ1-2; 7 positions match TRBD1. Per germline, CDR1 LNHDA and CDR2 SQIVND (reference sequence). This CDR3 is built from 13 residues. V trimming: 7 bases; J trimming: 4 bases; junction bases outside the gene matches: 6. The CDR3 DNA reads as TGTGCCAGTAAGACAGGGCCAGTCTATGGCTACACCTTC. Protein product: CASKTGPVYGYTF.

This clone was picked up a small number of times. V gene TRBV4-3 combines with J gene TRBJ1-5; D is perhaps TRBD1 (6 bases). The germline V gene encodes CDR1 LGHNA and CDR2 YSLEER. The CDR3 totals 18 residues. V was clipped by 2 bases and J by 5 bases, with 22 bases between them. CDR3 sequence reads: CASSQRPLTGEYDQPQHF. Here the CDR3 DNA reads TGCGCCAGCAGCCAACGCCCTTTGACAGGCGAATATGATCAGCCCCAGCATTTT.

The rearrangement uses TRBV20-1 and TRBJ1-5, with 7 bases lining up with TRBD1. The germline V gene has CDR1 DFQATT and CDR2 SNEGSKA (reference sequence). J gave up 6 bases and V 6 bases, and 2 bases lay outside the gene matches. The CDR3 is 11 amino acids. CDR3 region: CSAGGGQPQHF. CDR3 DNA sequence: TGCAGTGCAGGGGGCGGTCAGCCCCAGCATTTT.

The chain is built from TRBV5-1 and TRBJ2-1; the match to TRBD1 covers 8 bases. CDR1 is SGHRS and CDR2 is YFSETQ in the germline V gene. The CDR3 extends over 15 amino acids. V shed 7 bases, J shed 3 bases, and the junction held 9 bases outside the gene matches. The CDR3 sequence is CASSTGTGFYNEQFF. CDR3 sequence (DNA): TGCGCCAGCTCCACCGGGACAGGATTCTACAATGAGCAGTTCTTC.

This clone was seen only a few times. The chain joins TRBV5-1 to TRBJ2-7, with 9 bases identical to TRBD1. Per germline, CDR1 SGHRS and CDR2 YFSETQ. The CDR3 has 14 residues. The ends lost 4 bases at V and 5 bases at J; junction bases unmatched: 7. The chain's CDR3 is CASSQGTGYDEQYF. The CDR3 bases are TGCGCCAGCAGCCAGGGGACAGGGTACGACGAGCAGTACTTC. Using reference TRBV5-1 and TRBJ2-7 for the parts outside the CDR3, the full variable domain is KAGVTQTPRYLIKTRGQQVTLSCSPISGHRSVSWYQQTPGQGLQFLFEYFSETQRNKGNFPGRFSGRQFSNSRSEMNVSTLELGDSALYLCASSQGTGYDEQYFGPGTRLTVT.

This clone was picked up one time. The CDR3 DNA is TGTGCCAGCAGCTCACTGACCGGGCAAGAGACCCAGTACTTC. Protein sequence: CASSSLTGQETQYF. The genes are TRBV11-3 and TRBJ2-5; D gene ambiguous. Between the trimmed V and J ends, which lost 4 bases and 2 bases, there was a span of 11 bases. The length of the CDR3 is 14 residues. The germline V gene has CDR1 SGHNT and CDR2 YENEEA.

The rearrangement uses TRBV5-1 and TRBJ1-3, with 7 bases fitting TRBD1. With V trimmed by 2 bases and J by 7 bases, 6 bases remained unmatched. Looked up from germline, CDR1 is SGHRS and CDR2 is YFSETQ. The CDR3 contains 14 residues. CDR3 sequence (DNA): TGCGCCAGCAGCTTAGGGGGCCCTCGGAACACCATATATTTT. This sequence encodes CASSLGGPRNTIYF.

The chain has TRBV2 and TRBJ2-7; 10 nucleotides match TRBD1. From germline, CDR1 is SNHLY and CDR2 FYNNEI. The CDR3 has 14 amino acids. V shed 6 bases, J shed 6 bases, and the junction held 8 bases outside the gene matches. CDR3 nucleotides: TGTGCCAGCAGGAACTTTGGGACAGGGGCCGAGCAGTACTTC. As protein: CASRNFGTGAEQYF.

This chain links TRBV27 with TRBJ2-3; 8 bases agree with TRBD1. The length of the CDR3 is 14 residues. V was pared by 5 bases and J by 5 bases, with 6 bases of the junction left unmatched. Germline CDR1 MNHEY, CDR2 SMNVEV (reference sequence). CDR3 sequence reads: CASSPDRVGDTQYF. CDR3 sequence (DNA): TGTGCCAGCAGTCCGGACAGGGTTGGAGATACGCAGTATTTT.

This CDR3 reads CASSFLYNEQFF. The CDR3 DNA sequence: TGTGCCAGCAGTTTCCTTTACAATGAGCAGTTCTTC. The chain links TRBV6-6 to TRBJ2-1; unclear D gene. Germline-derived CDR1 and CDR2 are MNHNY and SVGAGI (reference sequence). Trimming shortened V by 4 bases and J by 4 bases, and 5 bases separated the two germline ends. This CDR3 region has 12 residues.

There are a few counts of this clone. The chain uses TRBV29-1 and TRBJ2-2; possible D gene TRBD2, 5 bases. With 4 bases removed from V and 6 bases from J, the gap between germline ends came to 12 bases. The CDR3 has 13 amino acids. Germline lookup yields CDR1 SQVTM and CDR2 ANQGSEA. CDR3 region: CSVVVTSSGELFF. The CDR3 DNA sequence: TGCAGCGTTGTCGTAACTAGTTCCGGGGAGCTGTTTTTT.

The V gene is TRBV30, the J gene TRBJ2-5; D is ambiguous. CDR3 length: 13 amino acids. V lost 1 base to trimming and J lost 4 bases, with 10 bases between them. The V gene's germline CDR1 is GTSNPN and CDR2 SVGIG (reference sequence). In DNA, the CDR3 is TGTGCCTGGAGTGGCCCCTCAGGAGAGACCCAGTACTTC. It is translated as CAWSGPSGETQYF.

The chain employs TRBV2 and TRBJ2-4, with 9 bases that match TRBD1. The CDR3 is 11 amino acids. V trimming: 9 bases; J trimming: 6 bases; junction bases outside the gene matches: 0. Germline CDR1 is SNHLY and CDR2 is FYNNEI. The CDR3 reads CARGQGNIQYF. The DNA for the CDR3 is TGTGCCAGGGGACAGGGAAACATTCAGTACTTC.

Remarks on this clone: This sample includes further DNA sequences coding for the same CDR3. The chain combines TRBV5-1 with TRBJ2-3; 7 nucleotides agree with TRBD2. Per germline, CDR1 SGHRS and CDR2 YFSETQ. V dropped 7 bases and J dropped 0; count of bases not matched to a gene: 2. The CDR3 runs 13 residues. The CDR3 region has the DNA TGCGCCAGCTGGCGGGAGAGCACAGATACGCAGTATTTT. Protein sequence: CASWRESTDTQYF.

The chain combines TRBV10-1 with TRBJ2-7; TRBD2 aligns across 12 bases. Looked up from germline, CDR1 is WNHNN and CDR2 is SYGVQD (reference sequence). J was trimmed by 6 bases and V by 5 bases; bases with no gene match: 8. The CDR3 covers 15 residues. The CDR3 reads CASSPGGTSGREQYF. CDR3 sequence (DNA): TGCGCCAGCAGTCCTGGGGGGACTAGCGGGCGCGAGCAGTACTTC.

For this clone: Other DNA sequences in the sample encode the same CDR3. This rearrangement joins TRBV6-5 to TRBJ2-7, with D possibly being TRBD1 (6 bases). V lost 6 bases and J lost 3, with 12 bases in between. CDR3 size: 13 residues. Germline loops: CDR1 MNHEY, CDR2 SVGAGI. The CDR3 coding sequence is TGTGCCAGCAGCGGCGGACAGAGCTACGAGCAGTACTTC. This gives the protein CASSGGQSYEQYF.

The chain recombines TRBV14 with TRBJ2-3, with D maybe TRBD2 (5 bases). The CDR3 loop spans 14 amino acids. Trimming removed 4 bases at V and 2 bases at J, with 10 bases between. Germline V lookup: CDR1 SGHDN, CDR2 FVKESK. DNA for the CDR3: TGTGCCAGCAGCCCCTCTAGCACCACAGATACGCAGTATTTT. It yields the protein CASSPSSTTDTQYF.

The chain carries TRBV6-1 and TRBJ2-5, with 8 nucleotides matching TRBD2. The CDR3 runs 15 residues. Unmatched junction bases numbered 7, after V lost 7 bases and J lost 0 bases. The V gene's germline CDR1 is MNHNS and CDR2 SASEGT. The CDR3 DNA sequence: TGTGCCAGCACCCGGGGGGGCGTCTACCAAGAGACCCAGTACTTC. It yields the protein CASTRGGVYQETQYF.

This chain uses TRBV7-2 with TRBJ2-3; D is unclear. Germline V gene lookup returns CDR1 SGHTA and CDR2 FQGNSA. V lost 8 bases to trimming and J lost 0 bases, with 12 bases between them. The CDR3 totals 14 residues. CDR3 sequence reads: CASSRLISTDTQYF. CDR3 bases: TGTGCCAGCTCTCGCCTAATTAGCACAGATACGCAGTATTTT.